This T cell receptor beta chain is from a study of a mutant IDH1 vaccine in newly diagnosed glioma. Time point defined: week 35, safety follow-up. The vaccine gave 300 ug of a 20-mer mutant IDH1 peptide subcutaneously per dose. Donors had new WHO grade 3 or 4 IDH1-mutant, ATRX-lost astrocytomas. After removal of 5 bases from V and 7 bases from J, the junction contained 9 bases not matched to a gene. The CDR3 contains 14 residues. Germline values: CDR1 MNHEY, CDR2 SMNVEV (reference sequence). Sequencing used immunoSEQ multiplex PCR; TCRdb keeps in-frame clones, though not all of them. The profile covers tens of thousands of clones, with around 81% appearing a single time and under 6% taken by the ten largest. Points on this clone: Its antigen remains unknown.

The input for sequencing was PBMCs, taken from a glioma patient whose treatment included an IDH1 peptide vaccine. This chain joins TRBV27 and TRBJ2-5; 8 bases agree with TRBD1. This TCR was recovered from a man aged 35-49 years with glioma. For the CDR3, the DNA is TGTGCCAGCAGTCCACGACAGGGGATGGCGACCCAGTACTTC. Residues: CASSPRQGMATQYF.